This entry lists 28 T cell receptor beta chains sequenced from one sample in a study of PD-L1 blockade in urothelial cancer. Sequenced by immunoSEQ multiplex PCR; TCRdb stores in-frame clones only, minus some. The sample has almost 50,000 clones, about 80% seen once. Time point given: pretreatment peripheral blood. The sequencing used PBMCs, collected around atezolizumab (anti-PD-L1) treatment. These TCRs come from a man in his 70s with urothelial cancer.

The chain uses TRBV7-9 and TRBJ1-1, with a weak D call TRBD1 (5 bases). Trimming removed 5 bases from V and 8 bases from J, with 12 bases in between. The CDR3 sequence is 12 residues long. CDR1 and CDR2 (germline): SEHNR, FQNEAQ (reference sequence). CDR3 DNA: TGTGCCAGCAGCACCCAGACAGAAGAAGCTTTCTTT. Protein product: CASSTQTEEAFF.

The CDR3 nucleotides are TGTGCCAGCAGCTTAACCTGGGACAGGCAGGAATCACCCCTCCACTTT. This codes for CASSLTWDRQESPLHF. V usage is TRBV5-6 and J usage is TRBJ1-6; TRBD1 aligns across 8 bases. V lost 2 bases to trimming and J lost 10 bases; unmatched junction nucleotides: 11. CDR3 length equals 16 residues. From germline, CDR1 is SGHDT and CDR2 YYEEEE.

The chain employs TRBV5-1 and TRBJ2-7; weak D call: TRBD2 (6 bases). Trimming took 4 bases from V and 3 from J, leaving 17 bases between them. Germline V gives CDR1 SGHRS, CDR2 YFSETQ. This CDR3 region has 15 residues. CDR3 region: CASSPGLSRNYEQYF. CDR3 nucleotide sequence: TGCGCCAGCAGCCCGGGACTCAGTAGGAACTACGAGCAGTACTTC.

The genes are TRBV6-5 and TRBJ1-4; tentative D call: TRBD1 (5 bases). The CDR3 runs to 15 residues. The V end lost 0 bases, the J end lost 8 bases, and 13 bases lay between the germline ends. Germline V CDR1 and CDR2: MNHEY, SVGAGI. The CDR3 DNA reads TGTGCCAGCAGTTACTCGGGAGGGGCGGGAGAAAAACTGTTTTTT. It yields the protein CASSYSGGAGEKLFF.

The chain uses TRBV5-1 and TRBJ1-4; D not resolved. Per the germline V gene, CDR1 is SGHRS and CDR2 is YFSETQ. V was trimmed by 4 bases and J by 8 bases, leaving 12 bases between them. CDR3 length: 13 residues. The CDR3 coding sequence is TGCGCCAGCAGCCGCGGAGATACCGAAAAACTGTTTTTT. Amino acids: CASSRGDTEKLFF.

The chain has TRBV7-8 and TRBJ2-7; no definite D call. Trimming took 2 bases from V and 7 from J, leaving 6 bases between them. The length of the CDR3 is 11 residues. Per the germline V gene, CDR1 is SGHVS and CDR2 is FQNEAQ. The CDR3 DNA sequence: TGTGCCAGCAGCTTAATCTCGGAGCAGTACTTC. It translates to CASSLISEQYF.

The chain joins TRBV7-9 to TRBJ1-1, with D unresolved. The CDR3 runs to 13 residues. Germline V gene lookup returns CDR1 SEHNR and CDR2 FQNEAQ (reference sequence). V was pared by 7 bases and J by 1 base, with 10 bases between. The CDR3 DNA reads TGTGCCAGCACTCCGACGGGGAACACTGAAGCTTTCTTT. Its protein is CASTPTGNTEAFF.

The V call is TRBV7-9, the J call TRBJ2-2; 14 bases agree with TRBD2. This CDR3 spans 18 amino acids. Germline V lookup: CDR1 SEHNR, CDR2 FQNEAQ (reference sequence). V lost 1 base and J lost 0; bases outside the gene matches: 1. The CDR3 DNA reads as TGTGCCAGCAGCTTAGAGGGACTAGCGGGGGCGAACACCGGGGAGCTGTTTTTT. It translates to CASSLEGLAGANTGELFF.

This sequence joins TRBV28 and TRBJ2-1; 9 nucleotides line up with TRBD2. The germline V gene encodes CDR1 MDHEN and CDR2 SYDVKM. V trimming: 3 bases; J trimming: 3 bases; junction bases outside the gene matches: 3. The CDR3 extends over 15 amino acids. The CDR3 coding sequence is TGTGCCAGCAGTTTTAGCGGGAGCCTCTACAATGAGCAGTTCTTC. Encoded protein: CASSFSGSLYNEQFF.

This clone was seen a single time. The chain employs TRBV28 and TRBJ1-2, with 7 bases that match TRBD1. Germline V CDR1 and CDR2: MDHEN, SYDVKM. The CDR3 runs 16 residues. J was trimmed by 4 bases and V by 1 base; bases with no gene match: 9. The CDR3 loop is CASSLSGRGLGYGYTF. The CDR3 DNA reads as TGTGCCAGCAGTTTATCCGGCAGGGGGTTGGGCTATGGCTACACCTTC.

The chain employs TRBV6-1 and TRBJ2-1; 7 bases line up with TRBD2. This CDR3 region has 14 residues. V trimming: 8 bases; J trimming: 2 bases; junction bases outside the gene matches: 6. Germline V gene data show CDR1 as MNHNS and CDR2 as SASEGT. Here the CDR3 reads CASGGEGAYNEQFF. Written as DNA, the CDR3 is TGTGCCAGCGGGGGGGAAGGGGCCTACAATGAGCAGTTCTTC.

This chain uses TRBV11-3 with TRBJ1-1, with D possibly being TRBD1 (5 bases). V shed 5 bases and J shed 11 bases, with 18 bases lying between them. The CDR3 runs to 13 residues. Germline CDR1 and CDR2: SGHNT and YENEEA. The chain's CDR3 is CASSEDTEGAAFF. The CDR3 DNA is TGTGCCAGCAGCGAAGATACCGAAGGGGCGGCTTTCTTT.

This chain joins TRBV6-1 and TRBJ2-5, with a tentative D call TRBD1 (5 bases). V was trimmed by 4 bases and J by 1 base, leaving 13 bases between them. The CDR3 totals 15 residues. Germline-derived CDR1 and CDR2 are MNHNS and SASEGT. The CDR3 reads CASSVQAGFQETQYF. The CDR3 nucleotides are TGTGCCAGCAGTGTCCAGGCAGGGTTCCAAGAGACCCAGTACTTC.

V and J are TRBV14 and TRBJ1-2, with 9 bases matching TRBD1. The V and J ends lost 9 bases and 8 bases, in that order; junction bases with no gene match: 4. This CDR3 contains 11 residues. CDR1 is SGHDN, CDR2 FVKESK, per germline. CDR3 coding DNA: TGTGCCAGTGGACAGGGGTTCGGCTACACCTTC. The encoded protein is CASGQGFGYTF.

The chain employs TRBV4-3 and TRBJ1-5; D is possibly TRBD1 (6 bases). Trimming pared 1 base from V and 6 bases from J, leaving 10 bases between. The CDR3 sequence is 14 residues long. In germline, CDR1 is LGHNA, CDR2 YSLEER. CDR3 amino acids: CASSQAWGRQPQHF. Here the CDR3 DNA reads TGCGCCAGCAGCCAAGCTTGGGGGCGTCAGCCCCAGCATTTT.

The chain employs TRBV6-5 and TRBJ1-1; 7 bases align to TRBD1. The CDR3 loop spans 13 amino acids. CDR1 MNHEY and CDR2 SVGAGI come from the germline V gene. The V segment lost 6 bases and the J segment 4 bases; nucleotides outside the gene matches: 5. The CDR3 is CASREGGRTEAFF. CDR3 DNA sequence: TGTGCCAGCAGGGAAGGGGGCCGCACTGAAGCTTTCTTT.

This chain joins TRBV28 and TRBJ2-7; a weak D match, TRBD1 (6 bases). V lost 2 bases and J 0 bases, leaving 8 bases between the germline ends. CDR3 length equals 14 residues. The germline V gene encodes CDR1 MDHEN and CDR2 SYDVKM. Here the CDR3 reads CASSLRGFSYEQYF. CDR3 DNA sequence: TGTGCCAGCAGTTTAAGGGGGTTCTCCTACGAGCAGTACTTC.

This clone was observed a single time. The chain recombines TRBV28 with TRBJ2-1, with 12 bases fitting TRBD2. The CDR3 is 16 residues long. In germline, CDR1 is MDHEN, CDR2 SYDVKM. V gave up 5 bases and J gave up 9 bases; unmatched junction bases: 11. Here the CDR3 DNA reads TGTGCCAGCAGTCGCCCTCTAGCGGGAGGGCCCAGTGAGCAGTTCTTC. It encodes CASSRPLAGGPSEQFF.

This clone has just one count. V and J are TRBV11-2 and TRBJ1-2; D perhaps matches TRBD1 (5 bases). The CDR3 runs to 16 residues. The V and J ends lost 1 base and 6 bases respectively, with 18 bases between them. Germline lookup yields CDR1 SGHAT and CDR2 FQNNGV. The CDR3 bases are TGTGCCAGCAGCTTAGCCCCAGGGTTGGGCGGTGATGGCTACACCTTC. It encodes CASSLAPGLGGDGYTF.

This clone was counted between two and nine times. This chain joins TRBV20-1 and TRBJ1-1; D remains unclear. The CDR3 contains 11 residues. Germline V gives CDR1 DFQATT, CDR2 SNEGSKA (reference sequence). V was cut by 6 bases and J by 5 bases, with 10 bases left in between. Here the CDR3 DNA reads TGCAGTGCACATCTCGGGACTGAAGCTTTCTTT. Its translation is CSAHLGTEAFF.

The V and J genes are TRBV5-6 and TRBJ1-2; TRBD1 is a possible D gene (5 bases). CDR3 length: 13 residues. Germline V CDR1 and CDR2: SGHDT, YYEEEE. Trimming shortened V by 5 bases and J by 4 bases, and 12 bases separated the two germline ends. CDR3 residues: CASRPGGSYGYTF. CDR3 sequence (DNA): TGTGCCAGCAGACCCGGGGGTAGCTATGGCTACACCTTC.

The chain carries TRBV6-5 and TRBJ2-1; D possibly corresponds to TRBD1 (6 bases). Germline loops: CDR1 MNHEY, CDR2 SVGAGI. This CDR3 is 12 amino acids long. V lost 0 bases and J lost 10, with 7 bases in between. The CDR3 sequence is CASSYSDREQFF. In DNA, the CDR3 is TGTGCCAGCAGTTACTCGGACAGAGAGCAGTTCTTC.

This clone was observed a handful of times. J is TRBJ1-1 and V is TRBV19; the match to TRBD1 covers 7 bases. With 2 bases clipped from V and 3 bases from J, the junction kept 6 bases outside the gene matches. The CDR3 sequence is 15 residues long. Germline V gene lookup returns CDR1 LNHDA and CDR2 SQIVND (reference sequence). The CDR3 spells CASSIQGGYYTEAFF. DNA of the CDR3: TGTGCCAGTAGTATACAGGGGGGATATTACACTGAAGCTTTCTTT.

This clone was seen a few times. The chain recombines TRBV7-3 with TRBJ1-2; D remains unclear. The CDR3 loop spans 15 amino acids. The V end lost 3 bases, the J end lost 7 bases, and 18 bases lay between the germline ends. Germline CDR1 and CDR2: SGHTA and FQGTGA. The CDR3 bases are TGTGCCAGCAGCTTGAATCGGGAAGGAGTAGGTGGCTACACCTTC. Its protein product is CASSLNREGVGGYTF. The variable domain in full, completed from reference TRBV7-3 and TRBJ1-2, reads GAGVSQTPSNKVTEKGKYVELRCDPISGHTALYWYRQSLGQGPEFLIYFQGTGAADDSGLPNDRFFAVRPEGSVSTLKIQRTERGDSAVYLCASSLNREGVGGYTFGSGTRLTVV.

V usage is TRBV7-3 and J usage is TRBJ2-3; 13 nucleotides match TRBD2. The CDR3 is made up of 16 amino acids. Germline-derived CDR1 and CDR2 are SGHTA and FQGTGA. Trimming cost V 5 bases and J 4 bases; bases outside gene matches: 6. In DNA form, the CDR3 reads TGTGCCAGCAGCCCCCAGACTAGCGGGGGGTCAGATACGCAGTATTTT. Residues: CASSPQTSGGSDTQYF.

The chain carries TRBV7-3 and TRBJ2-7; 11 positions match TRBD1. Unmatched junction bases numbered 8, after V lost 1 base and J lost 3 bases. This CDR3 has 17 amino acids. Germline V lookup: CDR1 SGHTA, CDR2 FQGTGA. Written as DNA, the CDR3 is TGTGCCAGCAGCTTAAGCGGGGGACAGGGGGTCGTCTACGAGCAGTACTTC. Its translation is CASSLSGGQGVVYEQYF.

This chain uses TRBV11-2 with TRBJ2-7; D perhaps matches TRBD2 (5 bases). The CDR3 totals 14 residues. Per the germline V gene, CDR1 is SGHAT and CDR2 is FQNNGV. V was trimmed by 3 bases and J by 3 bases, leaving 12 bases between them. The CDR3 sequence is CASSFSLTNYEQYF. In DNA form, the CDR3 reads TGTGCCAGCAGCTTCAGCCTGACTAACTACGAGCAGTACTTC.

The chain employs TRBV27 and TRBJ1-1; D is uncertain. V lost 5 bases to trimming and J lost 1 base, with 14 bases between them. There are 15 residues in the CDR3. CDR1 is MNHEY and CDR2 is SMNVEV in the germline V gene (reference sequence). The CDR3 bases are TGTGCCAGCAGTCCCTATATAACCCCGAACACTGAAGCTTTCTTT. Protein product: CASSPYITPNTEAFF.